This T cell receptor beta chain originates from a study of blood T cell repertoires in COVID-19 (dated by TCRdb to between 2020 and 2021). Background for the entire study: Collaborator samples came from the United States, Italy and Spain and covered acute and convalescent phases of COVID-19. Sample metadata almost always included a de-identified subject ID, COVID-19 status, age in years and sex. The material from the prospective study consisted of cDNA or gDNA derived from T cells, B-cell-depleted T cells, or PBMCs. Where available, HLA class I and class II types were taken from metadata supplied by the sample provider and were not determined by assay-based typing. The repertoires were released in a freely available public database intended as a resource for research on the immune response to SARS-CoV-2. Subjects who had been exposed to COVID-19, were actively infected with it, or had recovered from it provided the deeply sampled blood TCRbeta repertoires that made up the dataset. The samples were drawn from the first 160 participants of the ongoing ImmuneRACE study and from over a thousand subjects provided by 6 global collaborators.

TCRbeta CDR3 regions were amplified from genomic DNA by means of the immunoSEQ Assay, a bias-controlled multiplex PCR. Under the source paper's analysis protocol: The number of nucleated cells in each sample was estimated by amplification of reference gene primers within the assay. To quantify the absolute abundance of each unique TCRbeta CDR3 rearrangement, sequence reads were collapsed and filtered. For each sample, productive Simpson clonality was calculated as the square root of Simpson's diversity index across productive rearrangements. TCRdb holds this immuneACCESS table with in-frame rearrangements only. Some clones are missing; in checked studies, unresolved V genes explain under half, and the rest has no known cause. That table gives V, J and clone size, and the DNA gave D and trimming. In all, the sample holds around 40,000 clones, and around 83% of those were seen once. The top ten clones comprise roughly 13% of the sample.

About this clone: Its antigen remains unidentified. It has no much larger one-base neighbor in the sample; base qualities were not kept.

General findings and caveats noted by the study authors: How much clinical and demographic metadata was included differed by source and by participant, and the metadata was provided uncurated.

For CDR1 and CDR2, the germline V gene lists SNHLY and FYNNEI. There are 15 amino acids in the CDR3, from cysteine to phenylalanine inclusive. The CDR3 DNA has 45 bases and is translated from base 1. After removal of 8 bases from V and 2 bases from J, the junction retains 5 bases not matched to a gene. Each collaborating institution followed its own protocols to collect whole blood in K2EDTA tubes. Collaborator samples were shipped for TCRbeta analysis as frozen whole blood, isolated PBMCs, or DNA extracted from either sample type. The TCR comes from a human donor in a cohort sampled during active COVID-19. Material for sequencing was peripheral blood. The V gene is TRBV2 and the J gene is TRBJ2-3; a stretch of 12 junction bases matches TRBD2. The base sequence is TGTGCCAGCCGGAGACTAGCGGGGGCCACAGATACGCAGTATTTT. It translates to CASRRLAGATDTQYF.